The clone carrying this T cell receptor beta chain occurred a few times. What it recognizes is unknown. Germline CDR1 SGDLS, CDR2 YYNGEE. This CDR3 contains 13 residues. The V gene lost 0 bases and the J gene lost 6 bases, with 9 bases spanning the gap. This sample stems from a study of cytomegalovirus exposure and HLA in healthy donors. Points from the study as a whole: A later analysis found TCR association rates differed by HLA locus, highest for DRB1 and lowest for HLA-C. Later analysis identified a missense DCLRE1C variant that was linked to TCR beta V- and J-gene trimming. Three chains tied to CMV proved CMV antigen-specific in vitro.

Both 60 Vbeta primers and 13 Jbeta primers went into the PCR. The repertoire was sequenced with immunoSEQ multiplex PCR; TCRdb's copy has only in-frame clones and lacks some. The sample shows under 150,000 clones, over 60% of them seen only once. The sample consisted of PBMCs. This rearrangement joins TRBV9 to TRBJ1-1; possible D gene TRBD1, 6 bases. The source of this sequence is a middle-aged man in good health and CMV-seronegative. CDR3 protein: CASSVGQGSEAFF. Written as DNA, the CDR3 is TGTGCCAGCAGCGTAGGTCAGGGGTCTGAAGCTTTCTTT.